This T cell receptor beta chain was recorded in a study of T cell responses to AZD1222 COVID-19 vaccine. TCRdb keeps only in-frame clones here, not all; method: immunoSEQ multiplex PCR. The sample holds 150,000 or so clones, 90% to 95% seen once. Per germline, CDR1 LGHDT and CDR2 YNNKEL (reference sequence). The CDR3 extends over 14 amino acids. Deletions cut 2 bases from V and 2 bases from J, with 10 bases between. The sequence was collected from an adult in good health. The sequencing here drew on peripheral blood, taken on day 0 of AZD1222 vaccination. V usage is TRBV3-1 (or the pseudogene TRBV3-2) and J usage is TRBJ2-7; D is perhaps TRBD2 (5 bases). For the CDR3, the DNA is TGTGCCAGCAGCCAACCAGCGGAGACCTACGAGCAGTACTTC. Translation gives CASSQPAETYEQYF.